This T cell receptor (beta chain) was observed in a study of T-cell reconstitution after alpha-beta-depleted transplantation in children. Study findings and constraints: Hyperexpanded clones declined; after one year, newly produced T cells mostly supplied diversity. Surviving recipient T cells and intrathymic progenitors accounted for some patients' high TCRbeta diversity at day 60. It was reported that alpha-beta T cells came from several hundred expanded graft clones (about two months after transplant).

The CDR3 runs to 17 residues. The germline V gene encodes CDR1 LGHNA and CDR2 YNFKEQ. Remarks on this clonotype: Antigen unknown. A much larger clone differs by one base, so this may be a read error.

The TCRbeta library was prepared with unique molecular identifiers. A single record per CDR3 protein comes from TCRdb applying MiXCR to the PCR reads. Seen here are about 280,000 distinct CDR3 sequences, 11% observed once, and the top ten hold 23%. The source material was peripheral blood, sampled 180 days after TCRalphabeta/CD19-depleted stem cell transplant. The TCR comes from a male patient between 2 and 10 years old who had a stem cell transplant for chronic granulomatous disease, so the T cells may come from the graft donor. The chain joins TRBV4-2 to TRBJ2-2; TRBD2 agrees at 12 bases. The CDR3 region has the DNA TGTGCCAGCAGCCCTTCTAGCGGGAGGGCCAACACCAGGGAGCTGTTTTTT. Encoded protein: CASSPSSGRANTRELFF.